A selection of T cell receptor beta chains follows, all from one sample in a study of long-term antiretroviral therapy in people with HIV. Assay: immunoSEQ multiplex PCR; the TCRdb copy retains only in-frame clones and omits some. The sample includes 29,000 or so clones, approximately 94% seen only once; the top ten take about 3%. This specimen consisted of unsorted PBMCs, obtained approximately 7.4 years after starting antiretroviral therapy. The receptors come from a man aged 50-59 years with HIV. Each CDR3 is given with its conserved first and last residue. The D gene is left open where the match is weak. Size tells how often a clone was seen (once, few, many) or the class of an expanded clone, and some rows leave it out.

size: .; V: TRBV2; J: TRBJ2-7; D: TRBD2; CDR3: CASSEKASGGDEQYF; DNA: TGTGCCAGCAGTGAAAAGGCTAGCGGGGGGGACGAGCAGTACTTC
size: .; V: TRBV5-4; J: TRBJ2-2; D: .; CDR3: CASSWLGNTGELFF; DNA: TGTGCCAGCAGCTGGCTAGGGAACACCGGGGAGCTGTTTTTT
size: .; V: TRBV9; J: TRBJ2-7; D: TRBD2; CDR3: CASSVGGSGGLYEQYF; DNA: TGTGCCAGCAGCGTAGGAGGTAGCGGGGGCCTATACGAGCAGTACTTC
size: .; V: TRBV5-1; J: TRBJ2-7; D: .; CDR3: CASSLIASYEQYF; DNA: TGCGCCAGCAGCTTGATAGCATCCTACGAGCAGTACTTC
size: .; V: TRBV28; J: TRBJ1-1; D: .; CDR3: CASSWAGAGNTEAFF; DNA: TGTGCCAGCAGTTGGGCTGGGGCGGGAAACACTGAAGCTTTCTTT
size: .; V: TRBV5-1; J: TRBJ2-7; D: .; CDR3: CASSLVAGPEQYF; DNA: TGCGCCAGCAGCTTGGTTGCAGGGCCCGAGCAGTACTTC
size: few; V: TRBV6-5; J: TRBJ1-3; D: .; CDR3: CASRQQGVGNTIYF; DNA: TGTGCCAGCAGACAACAGGGAGTAGGAAACACCATATATTTT
size: .; V: TRBV6-4; J: TRBJ2-3; D: .; CDR3: CASSDFFGTDTQYF; DNA: TGTGCCAGCAGTGACTTTTTTGGCACAGATACGCAGTATTTT
size: .; V: TRBV30; J: TRBJ2-3; D: TRBD1; CDR3: CAWSVGQGTDTQYF; DNA: TGTGCCTGGAGTGTAGGACAGGGAACAGATACGCAGTATTTT
size: .; V: TRBV18; J: TRBJ2-1; D: .; CDR3: CASSPPGYNEQFF; DNA: TGTGCCAGCTCACCACCAGGCTACAATGAGCAGTTCTTC
size: .; V: TRBV7-6; J: TRBJ1-6; D: .; CDR3: CASSFRGNNSPLHF; DNA: TGTGCCAGCAGCTTCCGGGGGAACAATTCACCCCTCCACTTT
size: once; V: TRBV7-8; J: TRBJ2-1; D: TRBD1; CDR3: CASSLGGGQDSFDEQFF; DNA: TGTGCCAGCAGCTTAGGAGGCGGACAGGACTCCTTCGATGAGCAGTTCTTC
size: .; V: TRBV27; J: TRBJ2-7; D: .; CDR3: CASSLGVGNEQYF; DNA: TGTGCCAGCAGTTTAGGGGTGGGAAACGAGCAGTACTTC
size: .; V: TRBV27; J: TRBJ1-5; D: .; CDR3: CASSFSQVNQPQHF; DNA: TGTGCCAGCAGTTTTAGCCAGGTCAATCAGCCCCAGCATTTT
size: .; V: TRBV10-2; J: TRBJ1-5; D: .; CDR3: CASGNIQPQHF; DNA: TGCGCCAGCGGGAACATTCAGCCCCAGCATTTT
size: .; V: TRBV9; J: TRBJ2-1; D: .; CDR3: CASSVAGRSSYNEQFF; DNA: TGTGCCAGCAGCGTAGCGGGGCGGAGCTCCTACAATGAGCAGTTCTTC
size: .; V: TRBV20-1; J: TRBJ2-3; D: .; CDR3: CRPDTQYF; DNA: TGCAGGCCGGATACGCAGTATTTT
size: .; V: TRBV5-5; J: TRBJ2-7; D: .; CDR3: CASSVSNRSSSYEQYF; DNA: TGTGCCAGCAGCGTATCCAACAGGTCCAGCTCCTACGAGCAGTACTTC
size: .; V: TRBV19; J: TRBJ2-3; D: .; CDR3: CASSTDPKDTQYF; DNA: TGTGCCAGTAGTACCGACCCGAAGGATACGCAGTATTTT
size: .; V: TRBV2; J: TRBJ2-7; D: .; CDR3: CANREGRGSYEQYF; DNA: TGTGCCAACCGGGAAGGACGCGGCTCCTACGAGCAGTACTTC
size: .; V: TRBV27; J: TRBJ2-7; D: TRBD1; CDR3: CASSGITDRAYEQYF; DNA: TGTGCCAGCAGCGGAATAACGGACAGGGCCTACGAGCAGTACTTC
size: once; V: TRBV19; J: TRBJ1-2; D: .; CDR3: CASSSRGGGYTF; DNA: TGTGCCAGTAGTAGCAGGGGCGGAGGCTACACCTTC
size: .; V: TRBV6-5; J: TRBJ2-7; D: .; CDR3: CASSYKGSEQYF; DNA: TGTGCCAGCAGTTACAAGGGTAGCGAGCAGTACTTC